This TCR beta chain was captured by sequencing in a study of blood T cells in healthy people across ages. A J-beta primer mix and a sample-barcoded 5' primer were used in a second PCR of about 6 to 12 cycles. TCRdb passed the 5' RACE reads through MiXCR, listing each CDR3 protein once. The data show over 1,200,000 distinct CDR3 sequences, around 55% seen once. The junction had 9 bases not matched to a gene; V was cut back by 4 bases and J by 0 bases. This CDR3 region has 16 residues. Germline V CDR1 and CDR2: SGHRS, YFSETQ. The sequencing input was blood. V is TRBV5-1 and J is TRBJ1-1; 7 bases are shared with TRBD1. The TCR originated in a man between 18 and 29 years old in good health. This CDR3 reads CASSLGQEILNTEAFF. CDR3 sequence (DNA): TGCGCCAGCAGCCTTGGACAGGAGATCTTGAACACTGAAGCTTTCTTT.